The sequence of this T cell receptor beta chain was determined in a study of Graves' ophthalmopathy and Graves' hyperthyroidism. For repertoire sequencing, the TCR beta CDR3 regions were amplified from RNA transcripts. First-round RT-PCR employed HTBI primers, with a second-round multiplex PCR after it. Each CDR3 protein gets one entry after TCRdb re-called the multiplex PCR reads with MiXCR. The sample lists 660,000 or so distinct CDR3 sequences; just over 40% were seen once. Additional autoimmune diseases, uncontrolled infections, pregnancy or lactation disqualified patients. Overall study findings and caveats: Blood repertoires reportedly contained most expanded thyroid clonotypes above 0.001 frequency.

Concerning this clonotype itself: Its antigen is not identified. A clone one base away is much larger, so this may be a read error.

Germline loops: CDR1 DFQATT, CDR2 SNEGSKA (reference sequence). The length of the CDR3 is 13 residues. The genes are TRBV20-1 and TRBJ2-5, with D unclear. Sequencing input: peripheral blood. The clonotype was recovered from an adult man with Graves' ophthalmopathy. DNA of the CDR3: TGCAATGCTAGTGGCCAAAACCAAGAGACCCAGTACTTC. This codes for CNASGQNQETQYF.